This is a list of T cell receptor beta chains from one sample in a study of blood T cell repertoires in COVID-19. Sequencing used immunoSEQ multiplex PCR; TCRdb keeps in-frame clones, though not all of them. The sample shows about 140,000 clones, approximately 86% of them seen only once. Sequencing was done on a sample of peripheral blood. Receptor source: a woman aged 60 to 75 with acute or convalescent COVID-19. The CDR3 runs from the conserved cysteine through the conserved F or W. The D gene is left open where the match is weak. Clone sizes are given selectively: once, few, many, or a class where the clone is expanded.

V gene: TRBV27
CDR3 length: 16
D gene: NA
clone size: NA
J gene: TRBJ2-3
CDR3 DNA: TGTGCCAGCAGTGTCCGGGGAACTTCGCGCACAGATACGCAGTATTTT
CDR3 protein: CASSVRGTSRTDTQYF

V gene: TRBV11-3
CDR3 length: 16
D gene: TRBD2
clone size: once
J gene: TRBJ2-3
CDR3 DNA: TGTGCCAGCAGCTGGGCGGGACTAGCGGACACAGATACGCAGTATTTT
CDR3 protein: CASSWAGLADTDTQYF

V gene: TRBV5-6
CDR3 length: 13
D gene: NA
clone size: NA
J gene: TRBJ1-1
CDR3 DNA: TGTGCCAGCAGCCCATTACCAGACACTGAAGCTTTCTTT
CDR3 protein: CASSPLPDTEAFF

V gene: TRBV11-3
CDR3 length: 15
D gene: NA
clone size: NA
J gene: TRBJ1-6
CDR3 DNA: TGTGCCAGCAGCTTAGATTCAGGGGACAATTCACCCCTCCACTTT
CDR3 protein: CASSLDSGDNSPLHF

V gene: TRBV19
CDR3 length: 15
D gene: TRBD1
clone size: NA
J gene: TRBJ1-1
CDR3 DNA: TGTGCCAGTAGTATAGCCGGACAGGGGAACACTGAAGCTTTCTTT
CDR3 protein: CASSIAGQGNTEAFF

V gene: TRBV6-4
CDR3 length: 15
D gene: TRBD2
clone size: once
J gene: TRBJ2-1
CDR3 DNA: TGTGCCAGCAGTCATCATACTAGCGCTGGCAATGAGCAGTTCTTC
CDR3 protein: CASSHHTSAGNEQFF

V gene: TRBV7-2
CDR3 length: 15
D gene: TRBD1
clone size: NA
J gene: TRBJ1-5
CDR3 DNA: TGTGCCAGCAGCGCACAGGGGCAGGTGGGTCAGCCCCAGCATTTT
CDR3 protein: CASSAQGQVGQPQHF

V gene: TRBV7-9
CDR3 length: 12
D gene: NA
clone size: NA
J gene: TRBJ1-3
CDR3 DNA: TGTGCCAGCAGTCTATCTGGAAACACCATATATTTT
CDR3 protein: CASSLSGNTIYF

V gene: TRBV5-1
CDR3 length: 18
D gene: NA
clone size: NA
J gene: TRBJ2-1
CDR3 DNA: TGCGCCAGCAGCTCACTAAGAGGAGGATCTGCGGGGCTTAATGAGCAGTTCTTC
CDR3 protein: CASSSLRGGSAGLNEQFF

V gene: TRBV12-3/TRBV12-4
CDR3 length: 12
D gene: NA
clone size: NA
J gene: TRBJ2-2
CDR3 DNA: TGTGCCAGCAGCCACAGGGCCGGGGAGCTGTTTTTT
CDR3 protein: CASSHRAGELFF

V gene: TRBV4-3
CDR3 length: 16
D gene: NA
clone size: NA
J gene: TRBJ1-5
CDR3 DNA: TGCGCCAGCAGCCAAGATCGATCGCAGGCAAATCAGCCCCAGCATTTT
CDR3 protein: CASSQDRSQANQPQHF

V gene: TRBV19
CDR3 length: 15
D gene: NA
clone size: NA
J gene: TRBJ2-5
CDR3 DNA: TGTGCCAGTAGTATTGGTCAAACGGTGCAAGAGACCCAGTACTTC
CDR3 protein: CASSIGQTVQETQYF

V gene: TRBV11-3
CDR3 length: 14
D gene: TRBD1
clone size: NA
J gene: TRBJ2-3
CDR3 DNA: TGTGCCAGCAGCCGAGACAGGGGTACAGATACGCAGTATTTT
CDR3 protein: CASSRDRGTDTQYF

V gene: TRBV7-2
CDR3 length: 15
D gene: NA
clone size: once
J gene: TRBJ2-1
CDR3 DNA: TGTGCCAGCAGCTTAGACCTAAATACGTACAATGAGCAGTTCTTC
CDR3 protein: CASSLDLNTYNEQFF

V gene: TRBV6-5
CDR3 length: 13
D gene: NA
clone size: NA
J gene: TRBJ1-1
CDR3 DNA: TGTGCCAGCAGCCGACTGCCGAACACTGAAGCTTTCTTT
CDR3 protein: CASSRLPNTEAFF